This T cell receptor beta chain is from a study of blood T cells in healthy people across ages. General study findings and limits: It was the long-lived donors that had more naive CD4+ cells and higher diversity than aged donors.

The authors ran a second PCR of roughly 7 to 11 cycles using a sample-barcoded 5' primer and a J-beta primer mix. Via MiXCR, TCRdb re-called the 5' RACE reads, giving one row per CDR3 protein. This table has 1.5 million to 2 million distinct CDR3 sequences, roughly 30% appearing once. There are many counts of this clonotype. Its antigen remains unknown. Material for sequencing was blood. The TCR originated in a woman aged 25 to 39 in good health.

This CDR3 is CSVSGLAGEKNIQYF. CDR3 bases: TGCAGCGTCTCGGGACTAGCGGGAGAGAAAAACATTCAGTACTTC. The chain uses TRBV29-1 and TRBJ2-4; 14 bases are a match to TRBD2. This CDR3 has 15 amino acids. From germline, CDR1 is SQVTM and CDR2 ANQGSEA. The J segment lost 4 bases and the V segment lost 6 bases, leaving 5 bases of the junction unmatched.